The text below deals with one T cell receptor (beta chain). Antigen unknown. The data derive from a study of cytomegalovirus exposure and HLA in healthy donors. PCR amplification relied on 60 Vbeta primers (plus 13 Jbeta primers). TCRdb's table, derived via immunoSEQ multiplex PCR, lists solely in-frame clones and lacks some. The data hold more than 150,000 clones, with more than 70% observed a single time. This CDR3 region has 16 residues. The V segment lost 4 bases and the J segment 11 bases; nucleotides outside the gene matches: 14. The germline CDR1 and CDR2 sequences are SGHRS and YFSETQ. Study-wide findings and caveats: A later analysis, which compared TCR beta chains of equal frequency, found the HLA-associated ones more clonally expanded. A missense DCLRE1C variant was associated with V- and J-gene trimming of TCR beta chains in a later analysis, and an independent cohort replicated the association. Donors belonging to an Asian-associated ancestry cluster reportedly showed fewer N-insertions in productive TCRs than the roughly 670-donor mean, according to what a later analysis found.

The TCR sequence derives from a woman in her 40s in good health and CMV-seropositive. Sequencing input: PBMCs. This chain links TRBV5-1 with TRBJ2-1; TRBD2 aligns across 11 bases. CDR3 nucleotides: TGCGCCAGCAGCCCCCCAGGGGGTGCTAGCGGGAGGAAGCAGTTCTTC. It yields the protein CASSPPGGASGRKQFF.